One and the same sample provided the 6 T cell receptor beta chains below, sequenced in a study of T-cell memory formation after mild COVID-19. In TCRdb, the 5' RACE reads were re-called with MiXCR into one record per CDR3 protein. Here the sample spans some 250,000 distinct CDR3 sequences, 8.5% to 9.5% being singletons. Sample: PBMCs or a T cell subset sorted from them (not recorded which). The receptors shown here come from a man younger than 35 who had mild COVID-19 (a few samples of this study predate the infection). Cell type and time point are not known.

This clonotype showed up just a few times. This chain links TRBV4-3 with TRBJ2-3; D unclear. The V end lost 1 base, the J end lost 8 bases, and 13 bases lay between the germline ends. Germline lookup yields CDR1 LGHNA and CDR2 YSLEER. This CDR3 has 14 amino acids. CDR3: CASSQGWAGSTQYF. The CDR3 nucleotides are TGCGCCAGCAGCCAAGGGTGGGCCGGCTCTACGCAGTATTTT.

This clonotype was picked up a small number of times. CDR3 residues: CASSDGQGATDTQYF. The CDR3, as DNA: TGTGCCAGCAGTGACGGACAGGGGGCCACAGATACGCAGTATTTT. The chain couples TRBV25-1 to TRBJ2-3; 11 nucleotides match TRBD1. Per the germline V gene, CDR1 is MGHDK and CDR2 is SYGVNS. Germline trimming cut 3 bases from V and 2 bases from J; bases unmatched to any gene: 1. CDR3 length: 15 amino acids.

The chain links TRBV27 to TRBJ2-1, with 7 bases that match TRBD2. Germline assignment: CDR1 MNHEY and CDR2 SMNVEV (reference sequence). Trimming at V came to 2 bases and at J to 3 bases, leaving 4 bases not matched to a gene. CDR3 size: 15 residues. CDR3 DNA sequence: TGTGCCAGCAGTTTAGGGGGGGGGTTCTACAATGAGCAGTTCTTC. This encodes CASSLGGGFYNEQFF.

This clonotype has ten or more counts. This chain uses TRBV5-1 with TRBJ2-3, with 7 bases fitting TRBD1. Germline V lookup: CDR1 SGHRS, CDR2 YFSETQ. The CDR3 has 17 amino acids. Trimming removed 0 bases from V and 0 bases from J; junction bases left unmatched: 7. The CDR3 bases are TGCGCCAGCAGCTTGGCACAGGGGCTTTTTAGCACAGATACGCAGTATTTT. Amino acid sequence: CASSLAQGLFSTDTQYF.

This clonotype was recorded a few times. The CDR3, as DNA: TGTGCCAGCAGCGCCGGAACTAGCGGGTACGAGCAGTACTTC. It specifies CASSAGTSGYEQYF. The chain joins TRBV7-8 to TRBJ2-7; 9 bases line up with TRBD2. V lost 5 bases and J lost 4; bases outside the gene matches: 6. This CDR3 is 14 amino acids long. Germline CDR1 is SGHVS and CDR2 is FQNEAQ.

This clonotype was detected only a few times. In DNA, the CDR3 is TGTGCCAGCAGTGAAACCGTTGTAGGGCAGTACGTC. This encodes CASSETVVGQYV. The chain employs TRBV2 and TRBJ2-7; D is ambiguous. The V end lost 2 bases, the J end lost 9 bases, and 11 bases lay between the germline ends. Germline V gene sequence: CDR1 SNHLY, CDR2 FYNNEI. The CDR3 has 12 amino acids.